The rows below give T cell receptor beta chains drawn from one sample of a study of OX40 agonist ivuxolimab in advanced cancers. Assay: immunoSEQ multiplex PCR; the TCRdb copy retains only in-frame clones and omits some. The sample yields about 48,000 clones, 65% to 85% seen once. The source was CD4+ or CD8+ T cells sorted from blood, collected in a trial of the OX40 agonist ivuxolimab. These receptors came from an adult with an advanced solid tumor such as melanoma, head and neck, liver or kidney cancer. Each CDR3 is given with its conserved first and last residue. A D gene is named only where the DNA matches it firmly. Expanded clones get a size class; other rows say once, few or many, or leave the size out.

D gene	clone size	J gene	V gene	CDR3 protein	CDR3 DNA
-	-	TRBJ1-1	TRBV5-4	CASSTDGSSEAFF	TGTGCCAGCAGCACCGACGGGAGTAGTGAAGCTTTCTTT
TRBD2	-	TRBJ2-5	TRBV6-6	CASRALAGQETQYF	TGTGCCAGCAGGGCACTAGCGGGGCAAGAGACCCAGTACTTC
TRBD1	-	TRBJ2-3	TRBV6-4	CASSVNGQGADTQYF	TGTGCCAGCAGTGTCAACGGACAGGGGGCAGATACGCAGTATTTT
TRBD2	-	TRBJ2-4	TRBV19	CATRGGMNIQYF	TGTGCCACCCGGGGAGGGATGAACATTCAGTACTTC
-	-	TRBJ1-4	TRBV4-3	CASSPHRANEKLFF	TGCGCCAGCAGCCCGCACAGGGCGAATGAAAAACTGTTTTTT
TRBD1	once	TRBJ2-7	TRBV30	CAWSVGGLTYEQYF	TGTGCCTGGAGTGTAGGGGGCCTAACCTACGAGCAGTACTTC
-	-	TRBJ2-1	TRBV7-7	CASSSNRDGEQFF	TGTGCTAGCAGCTCTAACAGGGACGGTGAGCAGTTCTTC
TRBD1	-	TRBJ2-1	TRBV28	CASWDRGFPGRQFF	TGTGCCAGCTGGGACAGGGGCTTTCCGGGTAGGCAGTTCTTC
-	-	TRBJ2-2	TRBV18	CASSSPPVLAGELFF	TGTGCCAGCTCATCACCACCAGTATTGGCCGGGGAGCTGTTTTTT
TRBD2	-	TRBJ2-3	TRBV9	CASSPRTAGGDTQYF	TGTGCCAGCAGCCCCCGAACAGCGGGAGGAGATACGCAGTATTTT
-	once	TRBJ2-1	TRBV28	CASRGGPYNEQFF	TGTGCCAGCAGGGGGGGACCCTACAATGAGCAGTTCTTC
-	-	TRBJ1-4	TRBV19	CASASSSRGPIHEKLFF	TGTGCCAGTGCGTCGAGTTCCCGAGGACCGATACATGAAAAACTGTTTTTT
TRBD2	-	TRBJ2-3	TRBV29-1	CSVTGTSGGTDTQYF	TGCAGCGTGACCGGGACTAGCGGGGGGACAGATACGCAGTATTTT
TRBD2	once	TRBJ2-3	TRBV19	CASSTGTRSTDTQYF	TGTGCCAGTAGTACGGGGACTAGAAGCACAGATACGCAGTATTTT
-	-	TRBJ1-5	TRBV21-1	CASSKRRGRNQPQHF	TGTGCCAGCAGCAAAAGACGAGGTCGCAATCAGCCCCAGCATTTT
-	-	TRBJ2-4	TRBV11-2	CASSLYTVAKNIQYF	TGTGCCAGCAGCTTATATACAGTAGCCAAAAACATTCAGTACTTC
-	-	TRBJ2-2	TRBV11-2	CASSFRGTGELFF	TGTGCCAGCAGCTTTCGGGGAACCGGGGAGCTGTTTTTT
TRBD2	-	TRBJ2-1	TRBV7-3	CASSLGRGHNEQFF	TGTGCCAGCAGCCTGGGGAGGGGACACAATGAGCAGTTCTTC
-	-	TRBJ2-1	TRBV4-2	CASSRPGAGGSYNEQFF	TGTGCCAGCAGCCGTCCGGGGGCAGGGGGGTCCTACAATGAGCAGTTCTTC
TRBD1	-	TRBJ2-7	TRBV9	CASSVDQGADEQYF	TGTGCCAGCAGCGTAGACCAGGGGGCCGACGAGCAGTACTTC
-	-	TRBJ2-3	TRBV14	CASSHLGLDTQYF	TGTGCCAGCAGCCACCTAGGACTGGATACGCAGTATTTT
-	-	TRBJ2-1	TRBV4-3	CASSWDRRSSYNEQFF	TGCGCCAGCAGCTGGGACCGAAGGAGCTCCTACAATGAGCAGTTCTTC
TRBD1	-	TRBJ2-3	TRBV14	CASSSPDRGTDTQYF	TGTGCCAGCAGCTCCCCGGACAGGGGCACAGATACGCAGTATTTT
-	-	TRBJ2-2	TRBV7-9	CASSAPKGRFTGELFF	TGTGCCAGCAGCGCCCCGAAGGGAAGATTCACCGGGGAGCTGTTTTTT
-	-	TRBJ1-4	TRBV9	CASSVDIRHEKLFF	TGTGCCAGCAGCGTGGACATCCGTCATGAAAAACTGTTTTTT
-	-	TRBJ1-6	TRBV10-1	CASRRHRGSYNSPLHF	TGCGCCAGCAGACGACATCGTGGGTCCTATAATTCACCCCTCCACTTT
-	-	TRBJ1-2	TRBV18	CASSPGASNYGYTF	TGTGCCAGCTCTCCCGGTGCCTCTAACTATGGCTACACCTTC
TRBD1	-	TRBJ1-5	TRBV9	CASSQDRGRQPQHF	TGTGCCAGCAGCCAGGACAGGGGGAGACAGCCCCAGCATTTT
-	-	TRBJ2-3	TRBV20-1	CSAIDPNTQYF	TGCAGTGCTATTGACCCAAATACGCAGTATTTT
TRBD1	-	TRBJ1-2	TRBV14	CASSQGVTGRGYTF	TGTGCCAGCAGCCAAGGGGTGACAGGGCGAGGCTACACCTTC
TRBD1	-	TRBJ1-5	TRBV10-3	CAISITGGLQPQHF	TGTGCCATCAGCATTACAGGGGGCCTCCAGCCCCAGCATTTT
-	-	TRBJ2-6	TRBV5-1	CASSLASGFPSGANVLTF	TGCGCCAGCAGCTTGGCCTCGGGTTTCCCCTCTGGGGCCAACGTCCTGACTTTC
TRBD2	-	TRBJ2-2	TRBV6-5	CASSYVAGGNTGELFF	TGTGCCAGCAGTTACGTGGCGGGGGGGAACACCGGGGAGCTGTTTTTT
-	-	TRBJ1-1	TRBV27	CASSLYGLGGTEAFF	TGTGCCAGCAGTCTCTATGGGCTGGGGGGCACTGAAGCTTTCTTT
-	-	TRBJ2-1	TRBV15	CATSRGTYNEQFF	TGTGCCACCAGCAGAGGAACCTACAATGAGCAGTTCTTC
-	-	TRBJ1-1	TRBV7-2	CASSRPTENTEAFF	TGTGCCAGCAGCCGACCAACGGAGAACACTGAAGCTTTCTTT
-	-	TRBJ2-5	TRBV5-5	CASSLASEGETQYF	TGTGCCAGCAGCTTGGCCTCGGAGGGGGAGACCCAGTACTTC
TRBD1	-	TRBJ1-2	TRBV6-1	CASSEAGGGGYTF	TGTGCCAGCAGTGAGGCAGGGGGGGGCGGCTACACCTTC